The text below deals with one T cell receptor (beta chain). Its antigen is as yet unknown. In germline, CDR1 is MNHNS, CDR2 SASEGT. The length of the CDR3 is 14 residues. The trim removed 7 bases at V and 14 bases at J, leaving 16 bases unmatched. This sample was taken from a study of somatic mutations in cytotoxic T cells in rheumatoid arthritis. Clones were sequenced by immunoSEQ multiplex PCR, and TCRdb holds only the in-frame ones, with some missing. The sample holds 18,000 or so clones, around 70% seen once. General study findings and limits: Antigens recognized by the expanded CD8+ clones were unknown. The authors did not adjust the slight TRBV07 underrepresentation in rheumatoid arthritis patients for multiple comparisons. Rising age went with increasing CD8+ clonality in rheumatoid arthritis patients; healthy controls showed no such increase.

Sequencing was done on a sample of CD8+ T cells sorted from blood. The receptor's source is a woman in her fifties or sixties in good health. The rearrangement uses TRBV6-1 and TRBJ2-1, with TRBD2 identical over 8 bases. The CDR3 DNA reads TGTGCCAGCACACCCGGGACTAGTTTTAATAAGGAGTTCTTC. Encoded protein: CASTPGTSFNKEFF.